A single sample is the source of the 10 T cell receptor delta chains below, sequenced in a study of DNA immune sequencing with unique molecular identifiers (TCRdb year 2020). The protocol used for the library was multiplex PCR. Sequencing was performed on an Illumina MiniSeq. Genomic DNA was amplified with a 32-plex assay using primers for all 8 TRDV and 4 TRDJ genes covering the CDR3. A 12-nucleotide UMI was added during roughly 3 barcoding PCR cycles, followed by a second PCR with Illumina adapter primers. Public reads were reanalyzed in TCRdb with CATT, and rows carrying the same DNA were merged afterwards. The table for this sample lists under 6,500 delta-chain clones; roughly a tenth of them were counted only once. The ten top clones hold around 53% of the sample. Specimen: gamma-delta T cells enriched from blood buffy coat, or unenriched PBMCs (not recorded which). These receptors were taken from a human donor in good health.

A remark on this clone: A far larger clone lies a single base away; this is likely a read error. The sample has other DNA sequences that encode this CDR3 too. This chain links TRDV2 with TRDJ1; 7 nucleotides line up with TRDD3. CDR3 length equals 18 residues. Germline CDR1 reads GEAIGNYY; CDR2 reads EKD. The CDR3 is CACDPLMGETAGTDKLIF. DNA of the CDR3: TGTGCCTGTGACCCCCTAATGGGGGAAACCGCGGGCACCGATAAACTCATCTTC.

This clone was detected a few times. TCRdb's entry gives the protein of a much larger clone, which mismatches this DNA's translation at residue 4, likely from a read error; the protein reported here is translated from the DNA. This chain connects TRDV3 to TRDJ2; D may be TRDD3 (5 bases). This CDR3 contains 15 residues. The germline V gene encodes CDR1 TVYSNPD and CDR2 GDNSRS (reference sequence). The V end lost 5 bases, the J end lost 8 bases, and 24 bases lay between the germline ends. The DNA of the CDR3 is TGTGCCCCGTCGGGGGGGGTCGATTCAACGGCACAACTCTTCTTT. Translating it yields CAPSGGVDSTAQLFF.

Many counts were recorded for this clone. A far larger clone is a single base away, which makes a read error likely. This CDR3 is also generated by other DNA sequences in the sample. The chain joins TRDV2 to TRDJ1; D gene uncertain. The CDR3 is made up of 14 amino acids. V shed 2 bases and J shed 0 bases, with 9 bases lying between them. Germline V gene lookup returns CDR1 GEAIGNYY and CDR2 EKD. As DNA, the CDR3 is TGTGCCTGTGACAAAGTGGGTGACACCGATAAACTCATCTTT. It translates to CACDKVGDTDKLIF.

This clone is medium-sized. Here the CDR3 DNA reads TGTGCCTGTGACACCGTACTGGGGGATACGGATATGAGGTACACCGATAAACTCATCTTT. Residues: CACDTVLGDTDMRYTDKLIF. This chain joins TRDV2 and TRDJ1, with 13 bases identical to TRDD3. The germline CDR1 and CDR2 sequences are GEAIGNYY and EKD. This CDR3 has 20 residues. V was clipped by 0 bases and J by 0 bases; unmatched bases: 12.

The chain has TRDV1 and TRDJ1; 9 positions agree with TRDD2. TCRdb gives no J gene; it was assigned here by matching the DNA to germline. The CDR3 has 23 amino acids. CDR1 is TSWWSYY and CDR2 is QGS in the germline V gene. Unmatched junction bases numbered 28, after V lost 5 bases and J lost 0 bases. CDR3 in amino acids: CALGHLSAFLLRWGTLDTDKLIF. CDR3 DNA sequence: TGTGCTCTTGGGCACTTATCGGCCTTCCTACTTCGATGGGGGACCCTGGACACCGATAAACTCATCTTT.

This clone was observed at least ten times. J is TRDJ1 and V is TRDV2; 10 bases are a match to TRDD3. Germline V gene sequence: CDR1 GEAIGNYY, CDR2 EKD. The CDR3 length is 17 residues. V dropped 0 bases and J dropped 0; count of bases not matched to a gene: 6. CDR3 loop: CACDTLLGDRDTDKLIF. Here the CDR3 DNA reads TGTGCCTGTGACACCCTACTGGGGGATCGAGACACCGATAAACTCATCTTT.

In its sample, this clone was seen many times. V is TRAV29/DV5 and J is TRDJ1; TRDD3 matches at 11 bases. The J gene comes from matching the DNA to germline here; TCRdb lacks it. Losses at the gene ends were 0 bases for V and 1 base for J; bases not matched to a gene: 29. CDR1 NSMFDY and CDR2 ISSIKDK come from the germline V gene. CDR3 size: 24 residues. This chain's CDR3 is CAASARVFFLILGDRSLFTDKLIF. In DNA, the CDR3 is TGTGCAGCAAGCGCGAGGGTTTTTTTCCTCATACTGGGGGATAGGAGCCTATTCACCGATAAACTCATCTTT. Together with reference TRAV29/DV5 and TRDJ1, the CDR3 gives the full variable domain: DQQVKQNSPSLSVQEGRISILNCDYTNSMFDYFLWYKKYPAEGPTFLISISSIKDKNEDGRFTVFLNKSAKHLSLHIVPSQPGDSAVYFCAASARVFFLILGDRSLFTDKLIFGKGTRVTVEP.

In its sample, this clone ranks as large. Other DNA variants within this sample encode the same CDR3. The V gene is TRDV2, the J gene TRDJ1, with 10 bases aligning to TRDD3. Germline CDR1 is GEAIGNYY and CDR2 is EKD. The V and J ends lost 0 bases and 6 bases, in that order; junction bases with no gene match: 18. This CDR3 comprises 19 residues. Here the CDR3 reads CACDTLVVGDTDPGNKLIF. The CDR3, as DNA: TGTGCCTGTGACACCCTTGTAGTGGGGGATACTGACCCCGGGAATAAACTCATCTTT.

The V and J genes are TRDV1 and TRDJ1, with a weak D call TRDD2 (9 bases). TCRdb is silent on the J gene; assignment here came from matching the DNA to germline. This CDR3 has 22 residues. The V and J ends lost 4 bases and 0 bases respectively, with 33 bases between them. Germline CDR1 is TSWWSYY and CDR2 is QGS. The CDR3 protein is CALGVAPSYRLGAFWYTDKLIF. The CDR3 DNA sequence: TGTGCTCTTGGGGTTGCGCCTTCCTACCGACTGGGGGCCTTTTGGTACACCGATAAACTCATCTTT.

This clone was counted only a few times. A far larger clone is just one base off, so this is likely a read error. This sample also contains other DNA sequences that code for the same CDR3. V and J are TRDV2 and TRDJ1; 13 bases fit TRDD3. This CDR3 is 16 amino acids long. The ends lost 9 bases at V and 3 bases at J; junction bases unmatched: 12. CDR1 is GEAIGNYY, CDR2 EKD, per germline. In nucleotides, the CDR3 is TGTGCCGGTTACCTGACTGGGGGATACGAGGCCGATAAACTCATCTTT. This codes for CAGYLTGGYEADKLIF.